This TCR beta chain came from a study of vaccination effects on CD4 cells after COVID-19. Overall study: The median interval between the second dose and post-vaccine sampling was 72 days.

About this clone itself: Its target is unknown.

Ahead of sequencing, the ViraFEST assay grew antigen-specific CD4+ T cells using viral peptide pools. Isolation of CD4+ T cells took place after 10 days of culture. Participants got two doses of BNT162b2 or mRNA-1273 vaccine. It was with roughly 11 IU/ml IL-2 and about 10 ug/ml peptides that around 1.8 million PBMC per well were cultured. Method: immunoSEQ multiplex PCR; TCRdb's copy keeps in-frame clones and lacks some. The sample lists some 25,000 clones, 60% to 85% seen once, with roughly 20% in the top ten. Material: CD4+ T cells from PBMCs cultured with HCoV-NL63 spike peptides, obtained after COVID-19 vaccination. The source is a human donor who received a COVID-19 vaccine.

The CDR3 is CASSLELYGYTF. Written as DNA, the CDR3 is TGTGCCAGCAGCCTCGAGCTCTATGGCTACACCTTC. The chain is built from TRBV5-6 and TRBJ1-2; D remains ambiguous. Germline V gene data show CDR1 as SGHDT and CDR2 as YYEEEE. Trimming took 4 bases from V and 4 from J, leaving 8 bases between them. The CDR3 has 12 residues.